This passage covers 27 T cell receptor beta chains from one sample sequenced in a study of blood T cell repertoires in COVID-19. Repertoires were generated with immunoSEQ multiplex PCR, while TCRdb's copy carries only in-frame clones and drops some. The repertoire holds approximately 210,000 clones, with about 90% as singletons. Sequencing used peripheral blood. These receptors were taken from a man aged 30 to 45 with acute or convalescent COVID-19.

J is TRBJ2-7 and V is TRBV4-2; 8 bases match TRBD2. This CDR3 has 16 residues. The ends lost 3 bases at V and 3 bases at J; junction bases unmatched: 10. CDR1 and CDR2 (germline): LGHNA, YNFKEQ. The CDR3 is CASSQASTSGGYEQYF. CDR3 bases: TGTGCCAGCAGCCAGGCCTCAACTAGCGGTGGCTACGAGCAGTACTTC.

The CDR3, as DNA: TGTGCCAGCATAAGTAGCGGGGCATACAATGAGCAGTTCTTC. It specifies CASISSGAYNEQFF. This chain uses TRBV28 with TRBJ2-1; 8 bases agree with TRBD2. The CDR3 totals 14 residues. Germline-derived CDR1 and CDR2 are MDHEN and SYDVKM. The ends lost 7 bases at V and 4 bases at J; junction bases unmatched: 6.

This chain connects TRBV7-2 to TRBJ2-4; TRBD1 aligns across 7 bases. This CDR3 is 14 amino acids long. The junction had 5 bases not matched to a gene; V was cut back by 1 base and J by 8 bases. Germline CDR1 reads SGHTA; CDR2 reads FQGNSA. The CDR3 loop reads CASSLGTGGDIQYF. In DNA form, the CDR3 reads TGTGCCAGCAGCTTAGGGACAGGAGGAGACATTCAGTACTTC.

The CDR3 nucleotides are TGTGCCAGCAGTTTCTATGGTGCGAATGAGCAGTTCTTC. Its protein product is CASSFYGANEQFF. This chain joins TRBV28 and TRBJ2-1; D unclear. CDR1 is MDHEN, CDR2 SYDVKM, per germline. The CDR3 has 13 residues. Trimming stripped 3 bases from V and 7 bases from J, with 10 bases between. The entire variable domain, with the rest obtained from reference TRBV28 and TRBJ2-1, is as follows: DVKVTQSSRYLVKRTGEKVFLECVQDMDHENMFWYRQDPGLGLRLIYFSYDVKMKEKGDIPEGYSVSREKKERFSLILESASTNQTSMYLCASSFYGANEQFFGPGTRLTVL.

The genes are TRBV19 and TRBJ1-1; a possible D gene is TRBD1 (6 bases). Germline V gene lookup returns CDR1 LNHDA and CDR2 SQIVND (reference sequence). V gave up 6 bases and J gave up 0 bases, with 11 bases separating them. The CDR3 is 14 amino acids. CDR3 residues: CASRPGHLNTEAFF. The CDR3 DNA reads TGTGCCAGTAGGCCGGGACATCTGAACACTGAAGCTTTCTTT.

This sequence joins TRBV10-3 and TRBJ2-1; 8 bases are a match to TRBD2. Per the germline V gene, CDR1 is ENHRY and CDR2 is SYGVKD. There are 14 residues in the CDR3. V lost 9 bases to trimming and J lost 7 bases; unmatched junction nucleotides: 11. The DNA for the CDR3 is TGTGCCATTGGAGCGGGAGAAGTGCGAAATGAGCAGTTCTTC. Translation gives CAIGAGEVRNEQFF.

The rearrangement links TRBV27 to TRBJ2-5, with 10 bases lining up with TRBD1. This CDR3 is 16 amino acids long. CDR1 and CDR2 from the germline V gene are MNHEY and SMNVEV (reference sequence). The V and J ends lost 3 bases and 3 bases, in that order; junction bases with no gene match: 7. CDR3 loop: CASSFGTGVLKETQYF. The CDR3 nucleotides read TGTGCCAGCAGTTTCGGGACAGGGGTTCTAAAAGAGACCCAGTACTTC.

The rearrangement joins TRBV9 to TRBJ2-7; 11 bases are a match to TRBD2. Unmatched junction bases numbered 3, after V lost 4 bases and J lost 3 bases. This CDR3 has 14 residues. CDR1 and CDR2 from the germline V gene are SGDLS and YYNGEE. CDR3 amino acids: CASSRGTSGYEQYF. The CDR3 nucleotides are TGTGCCAGCAGCCGCGGGACTAGCGGCTACGAGCAGTACTTC.

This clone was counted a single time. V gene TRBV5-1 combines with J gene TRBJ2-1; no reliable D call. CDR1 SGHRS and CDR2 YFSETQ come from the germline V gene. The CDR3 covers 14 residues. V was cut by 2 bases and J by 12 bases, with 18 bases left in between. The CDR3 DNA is TGCGCCAGCAGCTTACCCGAAAGAGGTGGTGGGCAGTTCTTC. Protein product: CASSLPERGGGQFF.

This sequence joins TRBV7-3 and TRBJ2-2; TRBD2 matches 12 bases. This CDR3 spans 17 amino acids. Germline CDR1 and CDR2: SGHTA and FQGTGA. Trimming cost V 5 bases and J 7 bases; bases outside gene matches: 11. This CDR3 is CASSPAPSGRALGELFF. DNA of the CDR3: TGTGCCAGCAGCCCCGCCCCTAGCGGGAGGGCCCTCGGGGAGCTGTTTTTT.

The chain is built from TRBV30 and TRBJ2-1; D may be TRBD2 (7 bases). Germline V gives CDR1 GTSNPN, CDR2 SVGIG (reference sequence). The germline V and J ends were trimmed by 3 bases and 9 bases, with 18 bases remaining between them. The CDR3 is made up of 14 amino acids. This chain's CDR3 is CAWRGSGGLGEQFF. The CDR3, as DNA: TGTGCCTGGAGGGGGTCGGGGGGCCTTGGTGAGCAGTTCTTC.

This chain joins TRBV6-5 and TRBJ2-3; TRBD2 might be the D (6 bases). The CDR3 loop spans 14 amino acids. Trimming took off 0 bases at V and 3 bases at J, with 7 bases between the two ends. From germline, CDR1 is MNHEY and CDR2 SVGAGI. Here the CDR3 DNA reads TGTGCCAGCAGTTACTCGGCGGGGACAGATACGCAGTATTTT. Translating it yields CASSYSAGTDTQYF.

The CDR3 nucleotides are TGTGCCAGCAGCTTGGGACTAGGGAGCACAGATACGCAGTATTTT. This codes for CASSLGLGSTDTQYF. The chain is built from TRBV11-3 and TRBJ2-3; TRBD2 agrees at 8 bases. CDR1 SGHNT and CDR2 YENEEA come from the germline V gene. V was pared by 3 bases and J by 0 bases, with 2 bases of the junction left unmatched. CDR3 length equals 15 residues.

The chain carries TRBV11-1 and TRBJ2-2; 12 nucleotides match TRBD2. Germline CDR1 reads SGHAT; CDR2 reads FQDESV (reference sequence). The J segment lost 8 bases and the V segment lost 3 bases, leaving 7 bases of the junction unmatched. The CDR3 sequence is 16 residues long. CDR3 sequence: CASSFTTGLAGGELFF. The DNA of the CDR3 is TGTGCCAGCAGCTTCACCACGGGACTAGCGGGTGGGGAGCTGTTTTTT.

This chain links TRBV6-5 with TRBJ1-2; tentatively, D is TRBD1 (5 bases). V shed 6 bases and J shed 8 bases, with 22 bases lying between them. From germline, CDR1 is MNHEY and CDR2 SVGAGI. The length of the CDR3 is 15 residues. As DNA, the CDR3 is TGTGCCAGCAGACTAAACCCCGGGGGTTCATTGGGCTACACCTTC. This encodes CASRLNPGGSLGYTF.

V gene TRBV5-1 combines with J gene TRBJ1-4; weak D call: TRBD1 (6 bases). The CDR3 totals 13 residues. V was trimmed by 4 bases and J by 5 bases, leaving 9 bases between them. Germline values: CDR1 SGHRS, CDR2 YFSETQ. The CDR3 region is CASSPGTNEKLFF. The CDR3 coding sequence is TGCGCCAGCAGCCCCGGGACAAATGAAAAACTGTTTTTT.

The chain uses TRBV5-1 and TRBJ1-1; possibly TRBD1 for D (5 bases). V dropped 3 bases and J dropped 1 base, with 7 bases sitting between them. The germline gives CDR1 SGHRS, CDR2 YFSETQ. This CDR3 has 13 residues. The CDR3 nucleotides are TGCGCCAGCAGCTACCAGGGGAACACTGAAGCTTTCTTT. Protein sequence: CASSYQGNTEAFF. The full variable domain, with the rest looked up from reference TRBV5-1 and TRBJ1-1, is KAGVTQTPRYLIKTRGQQVTLSCSPISGHRSVSWYQQTPGQGLQFLFEYFSETQRNKGNFPGRFSGRQFSNSRSEMNVSTLELGDSALYLCASSYQGNTEAFFGQGTRLTVV.

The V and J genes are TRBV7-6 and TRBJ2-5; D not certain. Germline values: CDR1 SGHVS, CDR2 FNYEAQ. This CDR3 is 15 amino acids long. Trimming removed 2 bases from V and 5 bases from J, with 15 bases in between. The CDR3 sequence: CASSLTVTRVETQYF. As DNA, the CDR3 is TGTGCCAGCAGCTTAACAGTTACAAGAGTGGAGACCCAGTACTTC.

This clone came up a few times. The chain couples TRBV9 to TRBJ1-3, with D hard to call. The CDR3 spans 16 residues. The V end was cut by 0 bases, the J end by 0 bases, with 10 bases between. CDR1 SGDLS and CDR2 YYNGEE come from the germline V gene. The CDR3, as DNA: TGTGCCAGCAGCGTAGGCGGAGGGAGCTCTGGAAACACCATATATTTT. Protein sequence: CASSVGGGSSGNTIYF.

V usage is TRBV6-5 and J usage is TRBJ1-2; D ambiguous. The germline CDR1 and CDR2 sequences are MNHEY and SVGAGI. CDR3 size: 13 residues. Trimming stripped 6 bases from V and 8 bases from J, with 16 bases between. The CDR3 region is CASSQRPSGGYTF. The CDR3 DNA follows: TGTGCCAGCAGCCAACGGCCCTCCGGGGGCTACACCTTC.

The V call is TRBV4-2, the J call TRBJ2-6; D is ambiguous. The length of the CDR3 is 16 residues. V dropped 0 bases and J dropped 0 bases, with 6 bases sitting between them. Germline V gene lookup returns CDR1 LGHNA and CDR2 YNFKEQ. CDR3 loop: CASSQEKSSGANVLTF. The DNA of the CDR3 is TGTGCCAGCAGCCAAGAGAAGAGCTCTGGGGCCAACGTCCTGACTTTC.

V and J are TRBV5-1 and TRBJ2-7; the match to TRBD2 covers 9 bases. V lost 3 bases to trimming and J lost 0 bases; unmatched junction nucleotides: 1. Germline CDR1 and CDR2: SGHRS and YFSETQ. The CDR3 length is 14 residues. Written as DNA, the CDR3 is TGCGCCAGCAGCTCTAGCGGGAACTCCTACGAGCAGTACTTC. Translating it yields CASSSSGNSYEQYF.

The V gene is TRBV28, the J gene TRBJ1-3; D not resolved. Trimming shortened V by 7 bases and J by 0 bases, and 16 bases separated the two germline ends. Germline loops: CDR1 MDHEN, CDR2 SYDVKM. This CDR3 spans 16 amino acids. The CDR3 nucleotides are TGTGCCAGCATCAGCGGGGAGGGCCTCTCTGGAAACACCATATATTTT. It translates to CASISGEGLSGNTIYF.

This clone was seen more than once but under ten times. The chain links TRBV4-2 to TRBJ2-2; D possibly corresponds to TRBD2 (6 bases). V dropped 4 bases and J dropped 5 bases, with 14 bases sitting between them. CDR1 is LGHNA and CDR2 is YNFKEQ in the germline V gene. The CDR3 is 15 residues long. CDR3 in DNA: TGTGCCAGCAGCCGACCGGGGGAGAGGACCGGGGAGCTGTTTTTT. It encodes CASSRPGERTGELFF.

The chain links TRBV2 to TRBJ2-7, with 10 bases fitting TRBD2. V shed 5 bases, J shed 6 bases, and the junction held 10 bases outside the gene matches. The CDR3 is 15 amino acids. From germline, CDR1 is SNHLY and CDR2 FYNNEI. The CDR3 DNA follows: TGTGCCAGCAGTCCCCTAGCGGGAGACGCGCGCGAGCAGTACTTC. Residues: CASSPLAGDAREQYF.

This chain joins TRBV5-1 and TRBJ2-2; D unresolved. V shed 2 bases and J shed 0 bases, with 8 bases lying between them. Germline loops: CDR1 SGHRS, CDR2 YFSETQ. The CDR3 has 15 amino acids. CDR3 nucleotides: TGCGCCAGCAGCTTAGACGGAGCGAACACCGGGGAGCTGTTTTTT. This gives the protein CASSLDGANTGELFF.

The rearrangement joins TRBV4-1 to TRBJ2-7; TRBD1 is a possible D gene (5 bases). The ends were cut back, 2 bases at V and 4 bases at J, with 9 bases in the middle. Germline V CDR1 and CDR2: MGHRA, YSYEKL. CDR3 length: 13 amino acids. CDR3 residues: CASSQSGIYEQYF. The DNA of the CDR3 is TGCGCCAGCAGCCAATCAGGGATTTACGAGCAGTACTTC.